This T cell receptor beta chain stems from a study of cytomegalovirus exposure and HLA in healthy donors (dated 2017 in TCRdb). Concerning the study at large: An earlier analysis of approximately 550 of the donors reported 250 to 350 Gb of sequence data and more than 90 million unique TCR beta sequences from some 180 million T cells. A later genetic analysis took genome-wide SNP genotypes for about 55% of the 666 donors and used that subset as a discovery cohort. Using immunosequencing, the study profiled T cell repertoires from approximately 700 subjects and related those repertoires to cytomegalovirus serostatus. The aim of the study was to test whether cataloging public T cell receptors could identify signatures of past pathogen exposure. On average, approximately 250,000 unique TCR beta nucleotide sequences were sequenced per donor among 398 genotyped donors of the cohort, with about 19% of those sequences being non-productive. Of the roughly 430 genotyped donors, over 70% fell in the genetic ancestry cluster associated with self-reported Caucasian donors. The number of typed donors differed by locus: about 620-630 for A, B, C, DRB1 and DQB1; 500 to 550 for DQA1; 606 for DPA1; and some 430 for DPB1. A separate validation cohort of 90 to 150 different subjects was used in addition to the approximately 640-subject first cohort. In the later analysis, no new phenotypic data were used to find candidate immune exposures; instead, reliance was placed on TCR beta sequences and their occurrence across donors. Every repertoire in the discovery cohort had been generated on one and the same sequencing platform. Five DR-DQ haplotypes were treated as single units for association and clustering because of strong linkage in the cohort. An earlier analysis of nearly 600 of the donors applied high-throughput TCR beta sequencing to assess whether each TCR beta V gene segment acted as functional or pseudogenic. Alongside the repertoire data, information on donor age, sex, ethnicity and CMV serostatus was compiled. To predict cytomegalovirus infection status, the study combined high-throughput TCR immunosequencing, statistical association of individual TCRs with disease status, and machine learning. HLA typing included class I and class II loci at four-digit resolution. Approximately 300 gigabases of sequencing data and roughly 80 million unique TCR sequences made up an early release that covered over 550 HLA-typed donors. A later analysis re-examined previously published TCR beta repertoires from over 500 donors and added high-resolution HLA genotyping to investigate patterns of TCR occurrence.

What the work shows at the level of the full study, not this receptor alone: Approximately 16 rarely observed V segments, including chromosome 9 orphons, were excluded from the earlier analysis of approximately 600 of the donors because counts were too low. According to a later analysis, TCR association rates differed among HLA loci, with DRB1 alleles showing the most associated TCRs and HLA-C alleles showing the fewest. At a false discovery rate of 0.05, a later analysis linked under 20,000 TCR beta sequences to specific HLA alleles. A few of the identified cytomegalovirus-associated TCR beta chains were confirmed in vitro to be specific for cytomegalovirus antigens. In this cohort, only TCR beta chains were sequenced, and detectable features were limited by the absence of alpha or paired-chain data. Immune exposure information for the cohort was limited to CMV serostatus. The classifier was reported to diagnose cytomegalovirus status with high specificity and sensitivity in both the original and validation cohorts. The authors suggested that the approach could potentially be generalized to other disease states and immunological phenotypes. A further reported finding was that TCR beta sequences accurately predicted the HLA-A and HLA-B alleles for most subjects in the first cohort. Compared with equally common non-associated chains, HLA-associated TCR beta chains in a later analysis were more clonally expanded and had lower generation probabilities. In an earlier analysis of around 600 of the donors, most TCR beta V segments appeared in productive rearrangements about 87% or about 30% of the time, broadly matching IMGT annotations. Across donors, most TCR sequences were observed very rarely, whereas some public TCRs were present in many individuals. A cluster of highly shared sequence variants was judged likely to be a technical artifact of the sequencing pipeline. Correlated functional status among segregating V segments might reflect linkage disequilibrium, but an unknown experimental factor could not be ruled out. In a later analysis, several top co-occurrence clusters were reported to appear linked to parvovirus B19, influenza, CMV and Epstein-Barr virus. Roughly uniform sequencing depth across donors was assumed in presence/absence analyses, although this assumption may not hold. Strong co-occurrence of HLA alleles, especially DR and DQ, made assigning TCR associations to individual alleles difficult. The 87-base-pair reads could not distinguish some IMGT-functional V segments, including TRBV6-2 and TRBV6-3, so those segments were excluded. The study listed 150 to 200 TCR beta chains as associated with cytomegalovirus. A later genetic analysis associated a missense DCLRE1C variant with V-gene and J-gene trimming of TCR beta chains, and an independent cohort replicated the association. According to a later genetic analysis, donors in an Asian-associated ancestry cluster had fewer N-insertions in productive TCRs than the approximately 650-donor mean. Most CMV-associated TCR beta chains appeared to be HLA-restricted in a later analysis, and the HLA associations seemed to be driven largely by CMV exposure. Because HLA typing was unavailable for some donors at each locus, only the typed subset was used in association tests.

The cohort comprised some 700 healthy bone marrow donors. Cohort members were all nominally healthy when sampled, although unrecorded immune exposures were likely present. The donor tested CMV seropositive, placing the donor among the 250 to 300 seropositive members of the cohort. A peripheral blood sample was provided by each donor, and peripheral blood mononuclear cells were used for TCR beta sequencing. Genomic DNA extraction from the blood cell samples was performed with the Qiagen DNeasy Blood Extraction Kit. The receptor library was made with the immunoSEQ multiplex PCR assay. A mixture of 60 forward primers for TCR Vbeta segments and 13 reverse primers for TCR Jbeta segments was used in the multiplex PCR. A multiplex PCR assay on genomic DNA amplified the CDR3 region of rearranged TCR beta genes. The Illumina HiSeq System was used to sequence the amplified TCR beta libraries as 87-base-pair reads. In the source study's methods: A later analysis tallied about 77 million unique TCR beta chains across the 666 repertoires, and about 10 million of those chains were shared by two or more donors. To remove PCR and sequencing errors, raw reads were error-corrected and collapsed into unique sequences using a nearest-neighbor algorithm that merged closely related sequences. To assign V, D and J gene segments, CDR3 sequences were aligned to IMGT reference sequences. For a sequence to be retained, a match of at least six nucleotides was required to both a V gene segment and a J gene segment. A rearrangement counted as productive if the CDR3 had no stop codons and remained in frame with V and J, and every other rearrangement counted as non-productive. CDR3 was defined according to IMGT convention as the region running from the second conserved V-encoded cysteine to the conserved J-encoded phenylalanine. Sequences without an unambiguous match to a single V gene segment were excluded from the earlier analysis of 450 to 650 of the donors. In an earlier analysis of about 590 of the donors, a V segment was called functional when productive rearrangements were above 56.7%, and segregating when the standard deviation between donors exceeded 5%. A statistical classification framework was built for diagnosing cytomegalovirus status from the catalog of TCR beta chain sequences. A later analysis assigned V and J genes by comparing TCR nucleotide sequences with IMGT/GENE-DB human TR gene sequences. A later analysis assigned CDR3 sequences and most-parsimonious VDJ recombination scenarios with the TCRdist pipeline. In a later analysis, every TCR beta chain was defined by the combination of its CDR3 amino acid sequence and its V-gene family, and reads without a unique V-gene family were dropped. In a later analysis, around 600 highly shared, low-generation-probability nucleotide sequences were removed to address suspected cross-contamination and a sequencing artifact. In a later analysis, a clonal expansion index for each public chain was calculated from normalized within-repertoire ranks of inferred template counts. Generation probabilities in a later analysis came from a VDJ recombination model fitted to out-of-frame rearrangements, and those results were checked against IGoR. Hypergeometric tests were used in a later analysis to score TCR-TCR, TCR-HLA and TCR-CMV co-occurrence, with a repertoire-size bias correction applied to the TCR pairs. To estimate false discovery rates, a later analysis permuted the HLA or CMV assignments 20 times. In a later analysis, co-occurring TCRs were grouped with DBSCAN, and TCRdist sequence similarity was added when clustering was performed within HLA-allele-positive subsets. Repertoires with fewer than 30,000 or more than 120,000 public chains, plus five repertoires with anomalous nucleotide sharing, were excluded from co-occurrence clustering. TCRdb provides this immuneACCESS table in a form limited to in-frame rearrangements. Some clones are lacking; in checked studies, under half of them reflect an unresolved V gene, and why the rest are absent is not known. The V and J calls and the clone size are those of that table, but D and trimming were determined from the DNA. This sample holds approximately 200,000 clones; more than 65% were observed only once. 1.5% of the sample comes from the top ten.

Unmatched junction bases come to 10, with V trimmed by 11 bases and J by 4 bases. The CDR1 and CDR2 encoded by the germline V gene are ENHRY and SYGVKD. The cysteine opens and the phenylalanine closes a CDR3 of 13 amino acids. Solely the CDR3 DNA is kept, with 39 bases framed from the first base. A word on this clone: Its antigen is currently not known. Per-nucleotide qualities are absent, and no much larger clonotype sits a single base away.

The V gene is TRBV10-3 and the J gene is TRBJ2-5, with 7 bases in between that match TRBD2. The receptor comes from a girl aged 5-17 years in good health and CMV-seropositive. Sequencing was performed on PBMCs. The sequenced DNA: TGTGCCGTAGGCGGGGGTAAATCAGAGACCCAGTACTTC. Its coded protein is CAVGGGKSETQYF.